What follows are 25 T cell receptor beta chains derived from one specimen sequenced in a study of Ad26.COV2.S vaccination and SARS-CoV-2 variants. Here immunoSEQ multiplex PCR was the method, and the copy in TCRdb shows in-frame clones only, minus some. In the table there are 410,000 or so clones, 80% to 95% of which are singletons. Treatment described: 15 to 20 received Ad26.COV2.S at low or high dose, single or two shots; 5 received placebo; per-sample allocation not given. Following the first vaccine or placebo injection, samples were taken on day 63. The material sequenced was peripheral blood, taken in a trial of Ad26.COV2.S vaccine versus placebo. The receptors shown here come from a person aged 18-60 years who received the Ad26.COV2.S COVID-19 vaccine or a placebo.

The chain employs TRBV5-1 and TRBJ2-1, with 9 bases aligning to TRBD2. Germline CDR1 and CDR2: SGHRS and YFSETQ. V dropped 4 bases and J dropped 2; count of bases not matched to a gene: 4. The CDR3 has 15 residues. This CDR3 reads CASSTGTSPYNEQFF. DNA of the CDR3: TGCGCCAGCAGCACTGGGACTAGCCCCTACAATGAGCAGTTCTTC.

This clone was detected once. The chain employs TRBV5-6 and TRBJ2-3, with 7 bases lining up with TRBD2. This CDR3 is built from 17 residues. V lost 0 bases, J lost 2 bases, and 9 bases stayed unmatched. CDR1 is SGHDT and CDR2 is YYEEEE in the germline V gene. CDR3 residues: CASSLVAGPLPTDTQYF. The CDR3, as DNA: TGTGCCAGCAGCTTGGTAGCGGGTCCTTTACCCACAGATACGCAGTATTTT. Using reference TRBV5-6 and TRBJ2-3 for the parts outside the CDR3, the full variable domain is DAGVTQSPTHLIKTRGQQVTLRCSPKSGHDTVSWYQQALGQGPQFIFQYYEEEERQRGNFPDRFSGHQFPNYSSELNVNALLLGDSALYLCASSLVAGPLPTDTQYFGPGTRLTVL.

The chain employs TRBV23-1 and TRBJ1-5, with TRBD1 matching over 11 bases. TRBV23-1 is sorted into the ORF group, with uncertain function. CDR3 length: 20 residues. J lost 2 bases, V lost 1 base, and 13 bases had no gene match. The CDR3 sequence is CASSQFGGQGEMLGNQPQHF. CDR3 DNA: TGCGCCAGCAGTCAATTTGGGGGACAGGGGGAAATGCTTGGCAATCAGCCCCAGCATTTT.

The chain's CDR3 is CASSISPAQTYGYTF. CDR3 nucleotides: TGTGCCAGTAGTATTTCCCCAGCCCAAACCTATGGCTACACCTTC. The rearrangement links TRBV19 to TRBJ1-2, with D unclear. Germline V gives CDR1 LNHDA, CDR2 SQIVND (reference sequence). The CDR3 has 15 residues. Trimming took 3 bases from V and 4 from J, leaving 15 bases between them.

This chain joins TRBV7-9 and TRBJ1-6; possible D gene TRBD1, 5 bases. In germline, CDR1 is SEHNR, CDR2 FQNEAQ (reference sequence). V was trimmed by 5 bases and J by 8 bases, leaving 19 bases between them. The CDR3 covers 16 residues. The CDR3 loop is CASSLGGADSDSPLHF. Written as DNA, the CDR3 is TGTGCCAGCAGCCTAGGAGGGGCGGACTCGGATTCACCCCTCCACTTT. The variable domain in full, with the rest retrieved from reference TRBV7-9 and TRBJ1-6, is DTGVSQNPRHKITKRGQNVTFRCDPISEHNRLYWYRQTLGQGPEFLTYFQNEAQLEKSRLLSDRFSAERPKGSFSTLEIQRTEQGDSAMYLCASSLGGADSDSPLHFGNGTRLTVT.

The gene calls are TRBV27 and TRBJ2-3, with 10 nucleotides matching TRBD2. Germline loops: CDR1 MNHEY, CDR2 SMNVEV (reference sequence). The CDR3 length is 18 residues. The ends lost 5 bases at V and 0 bases at J; junction bases unmatched: 11. The CDR3 here is CASSPGLAEDQSTDTQYF. The CDR3 region has the DNA TGTGCCAGCAGTCCCGGACTAGCGGAGGACCAAAGCACAGATACGCAGTATTTT.

The rearrangement links TRBV5-8 to TRBJ2-1, with D perhaps given as TRBD1 or TRBD2 (6 bases each). The V end was cut by 2 bases, the J end by 10 bases, with 19 bases between. The germline gives CDR1 SGHTS, CDR2 YDEGEE. This CDR3 is built from 15 residues. This chain's CDR3 is CASSFWGLSGDEQFF. CDR3 nucleotides: TGTGCCAGCAGCTTTTGGGGACTTTCAGGGGACGAGCAGTTCTTC.

The rearrangement links TRBV9 to TRBJ1-1; 12 bases line up with TRBD1. V gave up 4 bases and J gave up 6 bases; unmatched junction bases: 7. The CDR3 has 15 residues. Germline V gene data show CDR1 as SGDLS and CDR2 as YYNGEE. CDR3 sequence reads: CASSLQGQGASEAFF. DNA of the CDR3: TGTGCCAGCAGCTTACAGGGACAGGGGGCCTCTGAAGCTTTCTTT. Full variable domain (rest looked up from reference TRBV9 and TRBJ1-1): DSGVTQTPKHLITATGQRVTLRCSPRSGDLSVYWYQQSLDQGLQFLIQYYNGEERAKGNILERFSAQQFPDLHSELNLSSLELGDSALYFCASSLQGQGASEAFFGQGTRLTVV.

The gene calls are TRBV3-1 (or the pseudogene TRBV3-2) and TRBJ2-5; D is ambiguous. Germline V gene lookup returns CDR1 LGHDT and CDR2 YNNKEL (reference sequence). The CDR3 loop spans 15 amino acids. Trimming stripped 6 bases from V and 0 bases from J, with 14 bases between. CDR3 amino acids: CASRNPSPYQETQYF. In DNA, the CDR3 is TGTGCCAGCAGAAACCCGAGCCCGTACCAAGAGACCCAGTACTTC.

This clone came up once. The rearrangement links TRBV4-3 to TRBJ1-3; weak D call: TRBD1 (5 bases). The germline gives CDR1 LGHNA, CDR2 YSLEER. The CDR3 extends over 18 amino acids. Trimming took off 0 bases at V and 3 bases at J, with 18 bases between the two ends. The chain's CDR3 is CASSQDPRGGAYGNTIYF. The CDR3 DNA is TGCGCCAGCAGCCAAGATCCCCGGGGAGGGGCTTATGGAAACACCATATATTTT.

J is TRBJ2-1 and V is TRBV7-2; 10 bases line up with TRBD2. V trimming: 2 bases; J trimming: 4 bases; junction bases outside the gene matches: 5. Germline CDR1 SGHTA, CDR2 FQGNSA. The CDR3 contains 16 residues. CDR3 sequence (DNA): TGTGCCAGCAGCTTATCGCTTAGCGGGAGGTACAATGAGCAGTTCTTC. As protein: CASSLSLSGRYNEQFF.

The sample holds a few counts of this clone. V usage is TRBV6-6 and J usage is TRBJ2-2, with 8 positions matching TRBD2. Trimming cost V 6 bases and J 7 bases; bases outside gene matches: 13. This CDR3 is built from 16 residues. CDR1 is MNHNY, CDR2 SVGAGI, per germline (reference sequence). The CDR3 sequence: CASSPRAAGAIGELFF. CDR3 nucleotides: TGTGCCAGCAGCCCCCGGGCAGCGGGAGCTATCGGGGAGCTGTTTTTT.

This sequence joins TRBV5-1 and TRBJ2-5, with TRBD2 identical over 12 bases. With 3 bases clipped from V and 0 bases from J, the junction kept 3 bases outside the gene matches. Per the germline V gene, CDR1 is SGHRS and CDR2 is YFSETQ. The CDR3 covers 16 residues. The CDR3 DNA reads TGCGCCAGCAGCTGGGGGACTAGCGGGTACCAAGAGACCCAGTACTTC. Its translation is CASSWGTSGYQETQYF.

The chain employs TRBV15 and TRBJ2-1; tentative D call: TRBD2 (5 bases). The CDR3 loop spans 14 amino acids. Germline V gives CDR1 LNHNV, CDR2 YYDKDF (reference sequence). Trimming pared 1 base from V and 11 bases from J, leaving 15 bases between. The CDR3 here is CATSRAQRRDKQFF. CDR3 nucleotides: TGTGCCACCAGCAGAGCGCAGCGGCGAGACAAGCAGTTCTTC.

The V and J genes are TRBV28 and TRBJ1-6, with TRBD1 matching over 9 bases. V trimming: 4 bases; J trimming: 4 bases; junction bases outside the gene matches: 2. The CDR3 covers 15 residues. Germline V gene data show CDR1 as MDHEN and CDR2 as SYDVKM. CDR3 residues: CASSSGQGYNSPLHF. In nucleotides, the CDR3 is TGTGCCAGCAGTTCGGGACAGGGATATAATTCACCCCTCCACTTT.

V gene TRBV7-2 combines with J gene TRBJ2-5; tentatively, D is TRBD2 (5 bases). Germline lookup yields CDR1 SGHTA and CDR2 FQGNSA. This CDR3 has 14 amino acids. Trimming removed 2 bases at V and 1 base at J, with 8 bases between. The CDR3 region has the DNA TGTGCCAGCAGCTTATCGGAGGCCCAAGAGACCCAGTACTTC. Its protein is CASSLSEAQETQYF.

The chain employs TRBV5-1 and TRBJ2-7; D may be TRBD1 (6 bases). Germline assignment: CDR1 SGHRS and CDR2 YFSETQ. V lost 3 bases and J 6 bases, leaving 13 bases between the germline ends. This CDR3 has 13 amino acids. CDR3: CASSSLQGSEQYF. The DNA of the CDR3 is TGCGCCAGCAGCTCCCTACAGGGATCCGAGCAGTACTTC.

The rearrangement uses TRBV19 and TRBJ2-2, with TRBD2 matching over 7 bases. Germline V gene data show CDR1 as LNHDA and CDR2 as SQIVND (reference sequence). After removal of 5 bases from V and 2 bases from J, the junction contained 8 bases not matched to a gene. The CDR3 is 16 residues long. This CDR3 reads CASSSKAGRNTGELFF. The CDR3 region has the DNA TGTGCCAGTAGTTCCAAAGCGGGACGAAACACCGGGGAGCTGTTTTTT. Based on the CDR3 plus reference TRBV19 and TRBJ2-2, the full variable domain is DGGITQSPKYLFRKEGQNVTLSCEQNLNHDAMYWYRQDPGQGLRLIYYSQIVNDFQKGDIAEGYSVSREKKESFPLTVTSAQKNPTAFYLCASSSKAGRNTGELFFGEGSRLTVL.

The V gene is TRBV2, the J gene TRBJ1-2, with D perhaps TRBD1 (6 bases). The CDR3 loop spans 15 amino acids. The V gene's germline CDR1 is SNHLY and CDR2 FYNNEI. Trimming shortened V by 5 bases and J by 5 bases, and 18 bases separated the two germline ends. In DNA, the CDR3 is TGTGCCAGCAGTATGGGACATAGGGCAGAATATGGCTACACCTTC. It specifies CASSMGHRAEYGYTF.

J is TRBJ2-7 and V is TRBV5-1, with 7 nucleotides matching TRBD2. The CDR3 contains 15 residues. Germline CDR1 SGHRS, CDR2 YFSETQ. V lost 1 base to trimming and J lost 2 bases; unmatched junction nucleotides: 6. The CDR3 loop reads CASSLRAGETYEQYF. The CDR3 bases are TGCGCCAGCAGCTTGCGGGCGGGAGAGACCTACGAGCAGTACTTC.

The chain employs TRBV7-9 and TRBJ2-7; the D is unclear. Trimming stripped 5 bases from V and 2 bases from J, with 13 bases between. The CDR3 consists of 14 residues. From germline, CDR1 is SEHNR and CDR2 FQNEAQ (reference sequence). The CDR3, as DNA: TGTGCCAGCAGCCCCGGAACAGCAGCCTACGAGCAGTACTTC. Protein product: CASSPGTAAYEQYF.

This chain uses TRBV6-2 or TRBV6-3 with TRBJ1-2; D is undetermined. The V and J ends lost 0 bases and 8 bases respectively, with 10 bases between them. Germline CDR1 reads MNHEY; CDR2 reads SVGEGT. This CDR3 has 13 amino acids. For the CDR3, the DNA is TGTGCCAGCAGTTACTCAAGGGTGGGCGGCTACACCTTC. As protein: CASSYSRVGGYTF.

This clone came up once. The genes are TRBV7-6 and TRBJ2-1, with 8 bases matching TRBD1. J was trimmed by 2 bases and V by 4 bases; bases with no gene match: 4. The CDR3 has 15 residues. Looked up from germline, CDR1 is SGHVS and CDR2 is FNYEAQ. Here the CDR3 DNA reads TGTGCCAGCAGCTCCGGACAGGGACCCTACAATGAGCAGTTCTTC. It specifies CASSSGQGPYNEQFF.

A single count supports this clone. This rearrangement joins TRBV28 to TRBJ1-1, with 9 bases matching TRBD1. The CDR3 sequence is 15 residues long. The J segment lost 4 bases and the V segment lost 8 bases, leaving 11 bases of the junction unmatched. Germline assignment: CDR1 MDHEN and CDR2 SYDVKM. The DNA for the CDR3 is TGTGCCAGCTATTTGGTACAGGGGGCAAGCACTGAAGCTTTCTTT. Protein product: CASYLVQGASTEAFF. Full variable domain (rest looked up from reference TRBV28 and TRBJ1-1): DVKVTQSSRYLVKRTGEKVFLECVQDMDHENMFWYRQDPGLGLRLIYFSYDVKMKEKGDIPEGYSVSREKKERFSLILESASTNQTSMYLCASYLVQGASTEAFFGQGTRLTVV.

This clone appeared a single time. The V gene is TRBV4-1, the J gene TRBJ2-4; D unclear. Germline assignment: CDR1 MGHRA and CDR2 YSYEKL. This CDR3 spans 14 amino acids. V was cut by 2 bases and J by 6 bases, with 11 bases left in between. CDR3 nucleotides: TGCGCCAGCAGCCAATCTTACGGGTTAAACATTCAGTACTTC. Its protein product is CASSQSYGLNIQYF.